This TCR beta chain was observed in a study of CD4 T cells in relation to SARS-CoV-2 and coronaviruses. General study results and limits: SARS-CoV-2-driven expansion was significantly weaker in crossreactive than monoreactive clones.

TCRdb's copy holds only in-frame clones and misses some; the assay was immunoSEQ multiplex PCR. The table includes under 70,000 clones, 80% to 90% detected once. Note on this clone: Its antigen is as yet unknown.

V lost 6 bases and J 5 bases, leaving 10 bases between the germline ends. The germline V gene has CDR1 WNHNN and CDR2 SYGVQD (reference sequence). The CDR3 loop spans 13 amino acids. CD4+ T cells from unexposed donors were obtained before the COVID-19 pandemic (2011-2018). Sequenced material: memory CD4+ T cells from PBMCs. This sequence was found in a human donor in good health. This chain connects TRBV10-1 to TRBJ2-2; maybe TRBD1 (5 bases). For the CDR3, the DNA is TGCGCCAGCAGCCTCGACAGAACCGGGGAGCTGTTTTTT. Protein: CASSLDRTGELFF.